What follows are 4 T cell receptor beta chains derived from one specimen sequenced in a study of cytomegalovirus exposure and HLA in healthy donors. PCR employed 60 Vbeta and 13 Jbeta primers. Assay used: immunoSEQ multiplex PCR; TCRdb lists only in-frame clones, some missing. The repertoire holds 85,000 to 120,000 clones, with 70% to 85% as singletons. The sample taken for sequencing was PBMCs. The receptors shown here come from a boy under 18 in good health and CMV-seronegative.

The chain combines TRBV10-1 with TRBJ2-7, with TRBD1 identical over 7 bases. With 3 bases clipped from V and 0 bases from J, the junction kept 2 bases outside the gene matches. Germline CDR1 reads WNHNN; CDR2 reads SYGVQD (reference sequence). This CDR3 is 14 amino acids long. The CDR3 region has the DNA TGCGCCAGCAGTGAAGGGACAGCCTCCTACGAGCAGTACTTC. This sequence encodes CASSEGTASYEQYF.

This rearrangement joins TRBV19 to TRBJ1-2; no definite D call. The length of the CDR3 is 13 residues. Trimming left V 10 bases short and J 5 bases short, with 17 bases between. The germline V gene encodes CDR1 LNHDA and CDR2 SQIVND (reference sequence). CDR3 in DNA: TGTGCCACCCGGGAACCCGGGGAGTATGGCTACACCTTC. Its translation is CATREPGEYGYTF.

The CDR3 is CASSDVEQYF. The CDR3, as DNA: TGCGCCAGCAGTGACGTCGAGCAGTACTTC. The chain employs TRBV10-2 and TRBJ2-7; D not certain. The V gene lost 3 bases and the J gene lost 6 bases, with 3 bases spanning the gap. CDR3 length: 10 residues. CDR1 and CDR2 from the germline V gene are WSHSY and SAAADI.

This clone has just a few counts. The CDR3 loop reads CASSDPLRDSSYEQYF. CDR3 nucleotides: TGTGCCAGCAGTGACCCTCTCAGGGATAGCTCCTACGAGCAGTACTTC. This sequence joins TRBV6-1 and TRBJ2-7; TRBD1 is a possible D gene (5 bases). Deletions cut 3 bases from V and 0 bases from J, with 15 bases between. The CDR3 is 16 residues long. CDR1 MNHNS and CDR2 SASEGT come from the germline V gene.